This TCR beta chain was captured by sequencing in a study of T cell responses to AZD1222 COVID-19 vaccine. With respect to this clone: Its antigen remains unidentified.

Generated by immunoSEQ multiplex PCR, the TCRdb table keeps only in-frame clones and is missing some. The sample lists 140,000 to 150,000 clones, about 92% occurring once. Study results and limitations: Spike-specific TCR breadth and depth went up after people got two AZD1222 doses. Samples come after the peak T cell response, not at day 14.

The sequence came from an adult in good health. Sequencing was performed on peripheral blood, taken on day 0 of AZD1222 vaccination.

In DNA form, the CDR3 reads TGTGCCAGCAGGGACAGGGATAACACCGGGGAGCTGTTTTTT. Amino acids: CASRDRDNTGELFF. V and J are TRBV2 and TRBJ2-2; 8 bases are a match to TRBD1. From germline, CDR1 is SNHLY and CDR2 FYNNEI. V shed 6 bases, J shed 2 bases, and the junction held 2 bases outside the gene matches. The CDR3 covers 14 residues.